The 16 T cell receptor beta chains reported below all come from one sample, sequenced in a study of T cells in Graves' hyperthyroidism and ophthalmopathy. Amplified regions were TCR beta CDR3 sequences from RNA transcripts. During a first-round RT-PCR of the TCR CDR3, the HTBI primer set was used. TCRdb redid the calling of the multiplex PCR reads with MiXCR, one entry per CDR3 protein. The sample has a few hundred thousand distinct CDR3 sequences; under 25% are singletons. Sequenced: blood. The receptor source for this set is a man aged 18 to 29 with Graves' hyperthyroidism.

This clonotype was observed a few times. The rearrangement links TRBV7-2 to TRBJ2-7, with 8 bases that match TRBD2. CDR1 is SGHTA, CDR2 FQGNSA, per germline. After removal of 3 bases from V and 7 bases from J, the junction contained 14 bases not matched to a gene. The CDR3 runs 16 residues. CDR3 protein: CASSFAPRGAPGEQYF. The CDR3 DNA sequence: TGTGCCAGCAGCTTCGCCCCGCGGGGGGCGCCGGGTGAGCAGTACTTC.

This clonotype was seen ten or more times. The gene calls are TRBV12-3 or TRBV12-4 and TRBJ1-1; D is ambiguous. V lost 6 bases and J 7 bases, leaving 9 bases between the germline ends. CDR3 length equals 11 residues. The CDR3, as DNA: TGTGCCAGCAGGGGTGGTGGTGAAGCTTTCTTT. It codes for CASRGGGEAFF.

The rearrangement joins TRBV19 to TRBJ1-2, with D hard to call. The CDR3 is 15 amino acids. Germline V gene data show CDR1 as LNHDA and CDR2 as SQIVND (reference sequence). V was cut by 9 bases and J by 4 bases, with 21 bases left in between. CDR3 residues: CASSDRPSWGYGYTF. The CDR3 nucleotides read TGTGCCAGCAGCGATCGTCCCTCTTGGGGCTATGGCTACACCTTC.

This clonotype was recorded many times. This chain uses TRBV28 with TRBJ1-6; D possibly corresponds to TRBD1 (5 bases). This CDR3 comprises 16 residues. Germline CDR1 MDHEN, CDR2 SYDVKM. V was cut by 5 bases and J by 8 bases, with 19 bases left in between. CDR3 coding DNA: TGTGCCAGCAGTAATACAGCCGGGACGCTGTATTCACCCCTCCACTTT. Translating it yields CASSNTAGTLYSPLHF.

The chain combines TRBV30 with TRBJ1-5, with 7 bases aligning to TRBD1. From germline, CDR1 is GTSNPN and CDR2 SVGIG (reference sequence). With 0 bases clipped from V and 4 bases from J, the junction kept 6 bases outside the gene matches. The CDR3 runs to 15 residues. The chain's CDR3 is CAWSVGGQSNQPQHF. The CDR3 DNA reads as TGTGCCTGGAGTGTAGGGGGACAGTCTAATCAGCCCCAGCATTTT.

This chain connects TRBV12-3 or TRBV12-4 to TRBJ1-1, with D perhaps matching TRBD1 (5 bases). The CDR3 is made up of 15 amino acids. The V gene lost 8 bases and the J gene lost 0 bases, with 16 bases spanning the gap. This CDR3 reads CASGYGDAMNTEAFF. The CDR3 DNA is TGTGCCAGCGGATATGGGGACGCGATGAACACTGAAGCTTTCTTT.

There are many counts of this clonotype. CDR3 sequence (DNA): TGTGCCAGCAGCGCGGGACAGGGGACCGATCAGCCCCAGCATTTT. It codes for CASSAGQGTDQPQHF. The chain couples TRBV9 to TRBJ1-5; 10 bases are shared with TRBD1. CDR1 SGDLS and CDR2 YYNGEE come from the germline V gene. The CDR3 spans 15 residues. Unmatched junction bases numbered 5, after V lost 3 bases and J lost 5 bases.

This clonotype was found many times. The gene calls are TRBV15 and TRBJ2-7; perhaps TRBD1 as D (6 bases). The CDR3 is made up of 13 amino acids. Germline loops: CDR1 LNHNV, CDR2 YYDKDF (reference sequence). V shed 3 bases and J shed 5 bases, with 11 bases lying between them. The CDR3 DNA sequence: TGTGCCACCAGCAGGGTTTGGACAGACGAGCAGTACTTC. The encoded protein is CATSRVWTDEQYF.

This clonotype was seen a handful of times. The CDR3 DNA reads TGTGCCAACTCACGGGCGTCTAACTATGGCTACACCTTC. Translating it yields CANSRASNYGYTF. The rearrangement joins TRBV2 to TRBJ1-2; D unresolved. CDR3 length: 13 amino acids. With 10 bases removed from V and 0 bases from J, the gap between germline ends came to 12 bases. Germline V lookup: CDR1 SNHLY, CDR2 FYNNEI.

This clonotype showed up many times. V usage is TRBV5-1 and J usage is TRBJ2-5; 8 bases fit TRBD1. Germline CDR1 reads SGHRS; CDR2 reads YFSETQ. CDR3 size: 15 residues. Germline trimming cut 0 bases from V and 5 bases from J; bases unmatched to any gene: 6. CDR3 sequence reads: CASSLEGQGHETQYF. The CDR3 coding sequence is TGCGCCAGCAGCTTGGAAGGACAGGGCCACGAGACCCAGTACTTC.

This clonotype was counted at least ten times. The chain is built from TRBV6-1 and TRBJ2-7; TRBD1 matches 9 bases. Germline CDR1 and CDR2: MNHNS and SASEGT. Trimming removed 8 bases from V and 12 bases from J; junction bases left unmatched: 17. The CDR3 is made up of 14 amino acids. Written as DNA, the CDR3 is TGTGCCAGCTCCCCCACACAGGGGGCCCCTCGTCGGTACTTC. Translating gives CASSPTQGAPRRYF.

This clonotype has at least ten counts. The chain carries TRBV12-3 or TRBV12-4 and TRBJ1-2; D may be TRBD1 (6 bases). The CDR3 loop spans 14 amino acids. V was clipped by 5 bases and J by 6 bases, with 16 bases between them. CDR3 nucleotides: TGTGCCAGCAGTCCCGTGGGGGCTTTGGATGGCTACACCTTC. It codes for CASSPVGALDGYTF.

This clonotype was observed many times. The chain combines TRBV20-1 with TRBJ2-5; 14 bases align to TRBD2. Germline assignment: CDR1 DFQATT and CDR2 SNEGSKA (reference sequence). V shed 5 bases and J 3 bases; nucleotides not matched to a gene: 8. The CDR3 has 16 residues. The CDR3 spells CSAPWPGLAGEETQYF. For the CDR3, the DNA is TGCAGTGCTCCCTGGCCGGGACTAGCGGGGGAAGAGACCCAGTACTTC.

This clonotype showed up many times. This rearrangement joins TRBV11-2 to TRBJ2-5; weak D call: TRBD2 (5 bases). Germline-derived CDR1 and CDR2 are SGHAT and FQNNGV. V was clipped by 6 bases and J by 0 bases, with 8 bases between them. The CDR3 consists of 13 residues. CDR3 region: CASRLEYQETQYF. The CDR3 region has the DNA TGTGCCAGCAGACTAGAGTACCAAGAGACCCAGTACTTC.

This clonotype occurred many times. This rearrangement joins TRBV6-5 to TRBJ2-2; D gene ambiguous. The CDR3 covers 15 residues. The V and J ends lost 0 bases and 0 bases respectively, with 5 bases between them. The germline V gene encodes CDR1 MNHEY and CDR2 SVGAGI. In nucleotides, the CDR3 is TGTGCCAGCAGTTACTCCCCATCGAACACCGGGGAGCTGTTTTTT. Protein product: CASSYSPSNTGELFF.

The sample holds many counts of this clonotype. The chain uses TRBV19 and TRBJ1-2; the D gene is possibly TRBD1 (5 bases). V was pared by 7 bases and J by 5 bases, with 29 bases between. Germline CDR1 reads LNHDA; CDR2 reads SQIVND (reference sequence). The CDR3 extends over 18 amino acids. The chain's CDR3 is CASKGPDTTPLPKYGYTF. The CDR3 DNA reads TGTGCCAGTAAGGGGCCCGATACGACTCCTCTCCCGAAGTATGGCTACACCTTC.